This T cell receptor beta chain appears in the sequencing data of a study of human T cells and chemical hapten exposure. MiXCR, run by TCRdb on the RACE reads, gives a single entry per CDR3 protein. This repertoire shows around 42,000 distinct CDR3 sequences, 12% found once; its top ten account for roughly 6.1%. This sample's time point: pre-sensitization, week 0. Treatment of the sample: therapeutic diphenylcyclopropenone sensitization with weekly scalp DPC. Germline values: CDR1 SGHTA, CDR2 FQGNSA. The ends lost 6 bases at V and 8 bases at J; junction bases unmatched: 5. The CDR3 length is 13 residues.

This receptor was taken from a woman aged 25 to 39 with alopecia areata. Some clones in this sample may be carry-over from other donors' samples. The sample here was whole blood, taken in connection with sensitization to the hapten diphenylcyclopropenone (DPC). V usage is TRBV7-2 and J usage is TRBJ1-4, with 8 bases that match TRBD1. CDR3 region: CASSRGQEEKLFF. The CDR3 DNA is TGTGCCAGCAGTAGGGGACAGGAGGAAAAACTGTTTTTT.